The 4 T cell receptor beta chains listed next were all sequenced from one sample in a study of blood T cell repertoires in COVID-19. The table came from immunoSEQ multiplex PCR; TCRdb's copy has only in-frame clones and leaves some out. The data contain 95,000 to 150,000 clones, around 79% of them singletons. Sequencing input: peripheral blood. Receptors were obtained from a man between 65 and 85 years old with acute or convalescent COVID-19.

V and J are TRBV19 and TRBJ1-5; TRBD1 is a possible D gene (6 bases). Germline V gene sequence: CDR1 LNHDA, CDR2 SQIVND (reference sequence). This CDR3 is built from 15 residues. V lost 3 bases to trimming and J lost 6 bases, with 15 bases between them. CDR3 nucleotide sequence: TGTGCCAGTAGTATTGGTTACAGGGTCCGTCAGCCCCAGCATTTT. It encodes CASSIGYRVRQPQHF.

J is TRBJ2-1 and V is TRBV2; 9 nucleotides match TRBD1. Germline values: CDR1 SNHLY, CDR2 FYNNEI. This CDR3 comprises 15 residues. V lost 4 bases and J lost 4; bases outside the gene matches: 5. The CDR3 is CASSVEDRGYNEQFF. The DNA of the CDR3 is TGTGCCAGCAGTGTGGAGGACAGGGGATACAATGAGCAGTTCTTC.

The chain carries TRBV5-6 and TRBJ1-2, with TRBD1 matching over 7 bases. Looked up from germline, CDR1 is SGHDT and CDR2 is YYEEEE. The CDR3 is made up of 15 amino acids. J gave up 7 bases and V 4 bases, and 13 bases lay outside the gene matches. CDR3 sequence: CASSKSNRGPAGYTF. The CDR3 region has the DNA TGTGCCAGCAGCAAGAGCAACAGGGGCCCGGCTGGCTACACCTTC.

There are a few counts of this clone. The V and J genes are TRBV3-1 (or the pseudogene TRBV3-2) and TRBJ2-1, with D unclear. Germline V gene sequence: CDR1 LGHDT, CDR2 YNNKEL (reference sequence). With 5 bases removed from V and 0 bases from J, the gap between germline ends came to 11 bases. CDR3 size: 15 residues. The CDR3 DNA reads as TGTGCCAGCAGCTTTAACCAGGTCTCCTACAATGAGCAGTTCTTC. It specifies CASSFNQVSYNEQFF.